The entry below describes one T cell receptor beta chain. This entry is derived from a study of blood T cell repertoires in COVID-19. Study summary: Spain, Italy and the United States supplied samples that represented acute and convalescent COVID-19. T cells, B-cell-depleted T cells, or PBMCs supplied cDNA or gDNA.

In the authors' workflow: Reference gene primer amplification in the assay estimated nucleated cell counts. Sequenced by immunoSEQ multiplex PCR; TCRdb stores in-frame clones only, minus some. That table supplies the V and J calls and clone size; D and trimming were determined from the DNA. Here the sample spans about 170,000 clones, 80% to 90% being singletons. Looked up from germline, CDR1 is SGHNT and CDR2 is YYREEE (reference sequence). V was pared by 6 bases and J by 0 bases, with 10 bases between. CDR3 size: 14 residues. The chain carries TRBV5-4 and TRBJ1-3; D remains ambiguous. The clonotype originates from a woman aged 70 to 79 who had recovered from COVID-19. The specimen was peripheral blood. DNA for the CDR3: TGTGCCAGCACGTCCCCTAACTCTGGAAACACCATATATTTT. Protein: CASTSPNSGNTIYF.